Listed below are T cell receptor beta chains from one sample, sequenced in a study of tumor and adjacent non-tumor tissue in lung cancer. TCRdb reanalysed the multiplex PCR reads using MiXCR and keeps one entry per CDR3 protein. This table has about 48,000 distinct CDR3 sequences, more than 55% appearing once. The sample consisted of distant non-tumor lung tissue. These receptors all stem from a woman in her 70s with non-small cell lung cancer. The CDR3 runs from the conserved cysteine through the conserved F or W. A D gene is named only where the DNA matches it firmly. Part of the rows lack a size; the others show once, few, many or a class for expanded clones.

TRBV4-1	TRBJ2-7	TRBD2	many	CASSQGRASGRGYEQYF	TGCGCCAGCAGCCAAGGACGAGCTAGCGGGAGAGGATACGAGCAGTACTTC
TRBV6-5	TRBJ2-2	-	-	CARSLRAGSNTGELFF	TGTGCCAGGAGCCTAAGAGCAGGGTCGAACACCGGGGAGCTGTTTTTT
TRBV5-4	TRBJ2-1	-	once	CASSLASEQFF	TGTGCCAGCAGCTTAGCCAGTGAGCAGTTCTTC
TRBV20-1	TRBJ2-1	TRBD2	many	CSATSGGLSNEQFF	TGCAGTGCTACTAGCGGAGGCCTAAGCAATGAGCAGTTCTTC
TRBV7-9	TRBJ1-4	-	-	CASSPIPATNEKLFF	TGTGCCAGCAGCCCCATTCCTGCAACTAATGAAAAACTGTTTTTT
TRBV11-3	TRBJ2-2	-	-	CASSPHKSTSNTGEVLF	TGTGCCAGCAGCCCCCATAAATCGACATCGAACACCGGGGAGGTGTTATTT
TRBV25-1	TRBJ2-1	TRBD2	-	CASSERWSGARSYNEQFF	TGTGCCAGCAGTGAAAGATGGAGCGGGGCCCGCTCCTACAATGAGCAGTTCTTC
TRBV11-1	TRBJ2-3	-	once	CASSLDEEADTQYF	TGTGCCAGCAGCTTGGACGAGGAGGCAGATACACAGTATTTT
TRBV9	TRBJ2-3	-	-	CASCPHRTITAFTDTQYF	TGTGCCAGCTGCCCACACCGGACTATCACGGCGTTCACAGATACGCAGTATTTT
TRBV28	TRBJ2-5	TRBD1	many	CASRPTGLETQYF	TGTGCCAGCAGGCCGACAGGGTTGGAGACCCAGTACTTC
TRBV29-1	TRBJ2-7	-	-	CSVLAGGEQYF	TGCAGTGTTTTGGCCGGCGGCGAGCAGTACTTC
TRBV6-1	TRBJ1-5	TRBD1	-	CASNPPGTGVQPQHF	TGTGCCAGCAATCCCCCCGGGACAGGGGTTCAGCCCCAGCATTTT
TRBV11-2	TRBJ2-2	TRBD2	few	CASSLPSGGWRTGELFF	TGTGCCAGCAGCCTCCCGAGCGGGGGGTGGCGGACCGGGGAGCTGTTTTTT
TRBV6-5	TRBJ2-7	-	-	CASSYFGLVGKQYF	TGTGCCAGCAGTTACTTCGGTTTGGTCGGCAAGCAATACTTC
TRBV20-1	TRBJ1-5	TRBD1	many	CSARRTGWYQPQHF	TGCAGTGCTAGAAGGACAGGGTGGTATCAGCCCCAGCATTTT
TRBV10-3	TRBJ2-5	-	many	CAINTRPQETQYF	TGTGCCATCAATACGCGCCCGCAAGAGACCCAGTACTTC
TRBV6-5	TRBJ2-1	-	-	CASRYSNTGGQLF	TGTGCCAGCCGTTACTCGAACACAGGCGGGCAGCTCTTC
TRBV5-1	TRBJ1-4	-	once	CTSSLFLQGTTNEKLFF	TGCACCAGCAGCTTGTTTCTTCAGGGGACAACTAATGAAAAACTGTTTTTT
TRBV29-1	TRBJ2-1	-	-	CSVYQGYNVQFF	TGCAGTGTTTACCAGGGTTACAATGTGCAGTTCTTC
TRBV11-2	TRBJ2-1	TRBD2	-	CASSPGTSDLNEQFF	TGTGCCAGCAGCCCAGGGACTAGCGACCTTAATGAGCAGTTCTTC
TRBV11-1	TRBJ2-1	-	-	CTSSPGPVRERFF	TGTACCAGCAGCCCGGGACCCGTCCGTGAGCGGTTCTTC
TRBV12-3/TRBV12-4	TRBJ2-3	TRBD2	many	CASSLATSGTDTQYF	TGTGCCAGCAGTTTAGCGACTAGCGGCACAGATACGCAGTATTTT